This T cell receptor (beta chain) was documented in a study of Graves' ophthalmopathy and Graves' hyperthyroidism. The sample holds many counts of this clonotype. Germline CDR1 MNHEY, CDR2 SVGEGT. This CDR3 region has 14 residues. Germline trimming cut 4 bases from V and 7 bases from J; bases unmatched to any gene: 7. RNA transcripts yielded amplified TCR beta CDR3 regions. The first round was an RT-PCR with HTBI primers, and the second round was a multiplex PCR. Each CDR3 protein is one row after TCRdb ran MiXCR on the multiplex PCR reads. The sample yields around 43,000 distinct CDR3 sequences, roughly half seen once.

This TCR was recovered from an adult man with Graves' ophthalmopathy. The rearrangement uses TRBV6-2 or TRBV6-3 and TRBJ1-5; TRBD1 aligns across 7 bases. Sample: peripheral blood. CDR3 sequence reads: CASSSQGPGQPQHF. CDR3 DNA: TGTGCCAGCAGTTCACAGGGGCCTGGACAGCCCCAGCATTTT.